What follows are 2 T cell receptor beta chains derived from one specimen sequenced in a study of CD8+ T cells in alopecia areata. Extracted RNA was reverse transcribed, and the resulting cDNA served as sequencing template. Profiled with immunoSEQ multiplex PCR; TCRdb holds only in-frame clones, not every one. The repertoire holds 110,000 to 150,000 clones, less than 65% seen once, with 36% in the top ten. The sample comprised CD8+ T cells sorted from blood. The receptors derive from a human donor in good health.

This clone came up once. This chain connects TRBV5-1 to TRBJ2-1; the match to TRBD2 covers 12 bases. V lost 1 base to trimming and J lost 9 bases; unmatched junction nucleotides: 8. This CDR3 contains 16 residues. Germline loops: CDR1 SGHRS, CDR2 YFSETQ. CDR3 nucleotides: TGCGCCAGCAGCTTGAGACTAGCGGGAGTAGGAGCTGAGCAGTTCTTC. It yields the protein CASSLRLAGVGAEQFF.

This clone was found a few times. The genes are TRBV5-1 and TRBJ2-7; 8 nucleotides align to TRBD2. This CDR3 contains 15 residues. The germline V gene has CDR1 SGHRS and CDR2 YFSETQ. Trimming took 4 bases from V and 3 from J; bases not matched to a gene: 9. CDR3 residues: CASSDPQSGSYEQYF. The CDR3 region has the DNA TGCGCCAGCAGCGATCCTCAAAGCGGGAGCTACGAGCAGTACTTC.